This T cell receptor (beta chain) was obtained from a study of molecular identifiers for immune sequencing clone quantification listed by TCRdb under 2018. The study in broad terms: In a replicate experiment, RNA from around 18,000 or 91,000 naive CD8 T cells was split into five aliquots, four of which were sequenced. CD8 T cells were used in a methods study to benchmark molecular-identifier clustering-based TCR repertoire sequencing (MIDCIRS) and TCR RNA copy counting.

To prepare the library, PCR was applied. The sequencing machine was an Illumina HiSeq 4000. Bulk TCR libraries were generated as previously described, with the TCR primers listed in Table S5 used. Purification of total RNA was performed with the Qiagen AllPrep DNA/RNA kit. Before analysis, reads from multiple sequencing runs of one library were combined. Concerning the study's data processing: Reads were retained only if their TCR constant sequence matched exactly, and those retained reads were trimmed to 150 nt and grouped according to their 12-nt molecular barcodes. Reads inside each barcode group were sub-clustered using a 15% Levenshtein threshold, and a quality-weighted consensus sequence was constructed for each RNA molecule. Non-functional sequences were excluded, and lower-count sequences lying one edit away from another sequence were also excluded. Barcode sub-clusters with fewer than 20% of the maximum read count were removed, based on fitting two negative binomial distributions. In-frame beta chains were kept once TCRdb had trimmed the public reads at Q25 with fastp and called clones with MiXCR. When rows share a CDR3 protein, they turn into one entry using the most common DNA and genes. The V and J calls were not made by the authors but by TCRdb's processing. In this sample the table shows some 650,000 distinct CDR3 sequences, just under 20% of which occur a single time. In total, the top ten clones hold roughly 0.83% of the sample.

The sample holds many counts of this clonotype. No cognate antigen has been identified for it. Per-base qualities were not stored, and no clone one base away is much larger. According to the germline V gene (reference sequence), CDR1 reads SEHNR and CDR2 reads FQNEAQ. The CDR3, from cysteine to phenylalanine, totals 13 residues. Only the CDR3 DNA is retained, 39 bases long and in frame from the first base. Cut back by 8 bases and 1 base, the V and J ends lie 11 bases apart. Points the paper makes about the study in general: A single cell's worth of spiked-in Jurkat TCR RNA was reported detectable even among one million naive CD8 T cells. Around 2.8 recovered TCR RNA copies per cell were obtained by modeling, versus about 10 by digital PCR, implying a capture efficiency of 25% to 30%. Highly expanded clone sizes could be underestimated because identical TCR molecules may share a barcode. Without barcode sub-clustering, chimeric consensus sequences inflated TCR diversity; chimeras reached as high as 47%. In CMV-specific effector cells, over 99% of molecules were held by clones above 20 RNA copies, whereas under 1% of molecules were held by such clones in naive cells. Spiked-in Jurkat TCR RNA (around nine copies' worth), which is not part of the donor repertoire, was contained in the naive libraries.

Naive CD8 T cell libraries were made from approximately 20,000 to 1,000,000 sorted cells using 10%, 30% or 50% of purified RNA. On a BD FACSAria II, naive CD8 T cells were FACS-sorted as CD8+CD4-CCR7+CD45RA+ and collected into RLT Plus buffer. Detection sensitivity was tested by spiking Jurkat RNA equal to about eleven TCR copies' worth into samples containing about 20,000-1,100,000 naive CD8 T cells. CD8 T cells were enriched using RosetteSep CD8+ T Cell Enrichment Cocktail and Ficoll-Paque, and the enriched cells then underwent ACK red cell lysis. In this chain, TRBV7-9 is recombined with TRBJ2-5; the D gene could be TRBD1 or TRBD2, each one agreeing over 5 bases. The specimen sequenced was naive CD8+ T cells from blood, with Jurkat cell RNA spiked in. This specimen's cell subset or site label, interpreted: FACS-sorted CD8+CD4-CCR7+CD45RA+ naive T cells. The TCR comes from a human donor in good health. Some libraries in this study had Jurkat cell RNA spiked in. The DNA sequence follows: TGTGCCAGCGGGTCGGGGCTCCAAGAGACCCAGTACTTC. Its translation reads: CASGSGLQETQYF. Here the CDR3 is joined to the reference TRBV7-9 and TRBJ2-5 genes, and the full variable domain is: DTGVSQNPRHKITKRGQNVTFRCDPISEHNRLYWYRQTLGQGPEFLTYFQNEAQLEKSRLLSDRFSAERPKGSFSTLEIQRTEQGDSAMYLCASGSGLQETQYFGPGTRLLVL.